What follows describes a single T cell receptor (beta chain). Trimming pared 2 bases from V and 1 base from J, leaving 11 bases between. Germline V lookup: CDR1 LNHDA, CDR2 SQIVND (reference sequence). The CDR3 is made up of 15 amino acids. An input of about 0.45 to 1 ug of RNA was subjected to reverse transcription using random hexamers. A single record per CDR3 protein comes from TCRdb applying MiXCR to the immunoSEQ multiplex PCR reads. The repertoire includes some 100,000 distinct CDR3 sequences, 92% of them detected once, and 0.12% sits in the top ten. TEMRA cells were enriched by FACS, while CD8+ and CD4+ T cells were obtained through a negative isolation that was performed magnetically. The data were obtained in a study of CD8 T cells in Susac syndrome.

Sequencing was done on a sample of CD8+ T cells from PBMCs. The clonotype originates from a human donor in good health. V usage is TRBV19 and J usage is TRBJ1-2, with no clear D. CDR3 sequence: CASSIQDYLNYGYTF. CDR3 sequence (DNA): TGTGCCAGTAGTATACAGGACTACCTTAACTATGGCTACACCTTC.